The source of this TCR beta chain is a study of early T cells in non-severe SARS-CoV-2 infection. Study as a whole: Whole-blood bulk RNA, unsorted, was sequenced, and chains were unpaired.

This clonotype was picked up many times. Individually, cDNA molecules had unique molecular identifiers attached to them. TCRdb called the 5' RACE reads again in MiXCR, with one record for every CDR3 protein. The data contain approximately 32,000 distinct CDR3 sequences, around 7% of them singletons. Trimming left V 0 bases short and J 7 bases short, with 12 bases between. Germline V gene lookup returns CDR1 DFQATT and CDR2 SNEGSKA (reference sequence). CDR3 length: 13 amino acids. The clonotype comes from an adult who was a healthcare worker with PCR-confirmed SARS-CoV-2 infection or an uninfected control (not recorded which). The chain recombines TRBV20-1 with TRBJ1-2; the D gene is possibly TRBD1 (5 bases). What was sequenced was whole blood. The CDR3 here is CSARDQPGSGYTF. The CDR3 nucleotides read TGCAGTGCTAGAGATCAGCCAGGGAGTGGCTACACCTTC.